One and the same sample provided the 28 T cell receptor beta chains below, sequenced in a study of blood T cell repertoires in COVID-19. Assay: immunoSEQ multiplex PCR; the TCRdb copy retains only in-frame clones and omits some. The sample records about 120,000 clones, 82% being singletons. Sequenced: peripheral blood. Source of these receptors: a man in his 70s with active or convalescent COVID-19.

The V call is TRBV18, the J call TRBJ2-7, with unresolved D. Per the germline V gene, CDR1 is KGHSH and CDR2 is LQKENI. The CDR3 is 13 amino acids. The ends were cut back, 3 bases at V and 6 bases at J, with 12 bases in the middle. In DNA form, the CDR3 reads TGTGCCAGCTCACCGGTCCATCTCGGCGAGCAGTACTTC. Its protein product is CASSPVHLGEQYF.

This rearrangement joins TRBV7-9 to TRBJ1-6, with D tentatively TRBD1 (5 bases). CDR3 length: 13 amino acids. Trimming took 0 bases from V and 9 from J, leaving 6 bases between them. CDR1 is SEHNR, CDR2 FQNEAQ, per germline (reference sequence). The CDR3 region has the DNA TGTGCCAGCAGCTTAGCGCAGGGTTCACCCCTCCACTTT. Translated, it gives CASSLAQGSPLHF.

V is TRBV7-2 and J is TRBJ2-3, with 11 bases matching TRBD2. CDR1 and CDR2 from the germline V gene are SGHTA and FQGNSA. Unmatched junction bases numbered 16, after V lost 6 bases and J lost 14 bases. The CDR3 loop spans 15 amino acids. The CDR3 here is CASRPPRGSGGARYF. DNA for the CDR3: TGTGCCAGCAGACCCCCCCGTGGTAGCGGGGGGGCTCGGTATTTT.

The chain combines TRBV7-2 with TRBJ2-7; 9 nucleotides line up with TRBD2. From germline, CDR1 is SGHTA and CDR2 FQGNSA. This CDR3 has 15 residues. Unmatched junction bases numbered 6, after V lost 5 bases and J lost 1 base. The CDR3 DNA sequence: TGTGCCAGCAGCCCCGGAGCGGGAGGTTCCTACGAGCAGTACTTC. This sequence encodes CASSPGAGGSYEQYF.

V gene TRBV11-3 combines with J gene TRBJ2-5, with 14 bases fitting TRBD2. This CDR3 is built from 17 residues. V lost 5 bases to trimming and J lost 5 bases; unmatched junction nucleotides: 10. The V gene's germline CDR1 is SGHNT and CDR2 YENEEA. CDR3 nucleotides: TGTGCCAGCAGCCCCGGACTAGCGGGGGGACGGGGGGAGACCCAGTACTTC. Translating it yields CASSPGLAGGRGETQYF.

The chain employs TRBV14 and TRBJ1-1; D uncertain. The germline V and J ends were trimmed by 3 bases and 4 bases, with 3 bases remaining between them. Germline values: CDR1 SGHDN, CDR2 FVKESK. CDR3 length equals 11 residues. CDR3 sequence: CASSQSTEAFF. The CDR3 DNA reads TGTGCCAGCAGCCAGAGCACTGAAGCTTTCTTT.

V usage is TRBV7-9 and J usage is TRBJ1-2, with 8 bases aligning to TRBD1. This CDR3 is 16 amino acids long. The V gene end was trimmed by 4 bases and the J gene end by 4 bases; junction bases not matched to a gene: 11. Germline CDR1 reads SEHNR; CDR2 reads FQNEAQ (reference sequence). CDR3 in DNA: TGTGCCAGCAGCTCACGGGGGGAGACAGGGGCCTATGGCTACACCTTC. Protein: CASSSRGETGAYGYTF.

The sample holds a few counts of this clone. The chain joins TRBV27 to TRBJ2-7, with TRBD1 matching over 8 bases. Germline CDR1 reads MNHEY; CDR2 reads SMNVEV (reference sequence). The CDR3 has 14 residues. The trim removed 3 bases at V and 4 bases at J, leaving 5 bases unmatched. The CDR3 DNA follows: TGTGCCAGCAGTTTGCAGGGGGCGGGGTACGAGCAGTACTTC. Protein sequence: CASSLQGAGYEQYF.

The chain employs TRBV11-2 and TRBJ1-1; no firm D call. Trimming took 1 base from V and 1 from J, leaving 10 bases between them. This CDR3 has 15 residues. CDR1 and CDR2 from the germline V gene are SGHAT and FQNNGV. The CDR3 DNA is TGTGCCAGCAGCTTAGGGCCGTCAAGGAACACTGAAGCTTTCTTT. It yields the protein CASSLGPSRNTEAFF.

This chain uses TRBV29-1 with TRBJ1-1; 7 nucleotides align to TRBD1. The germline V gene has CDR1 SQVTM and CDR2 ANQGSEA. V was clipped by 5 bases and J by 8 bases; unmatched bases: 8. The CDR3 consists of 12 residues. Here the CDR3 reads CSVQRQGWEAFF. CDR3 coding DNA: TGCAGCGTTCAACGACAGGGATGGGAAGCTTTCTTT. Variable domain in full (rest from reference TRBV29-1 and TRBJ1-1): SAVISQKPSRDICQRGTSLTIQCQVDSQVTMMFWYRQQPGQSLTLIATANQGSEATYESGFVIDKFPISRPNLTFSTLTVSNMSPEDSSIYLCSVQRQGWEAFFGQGTRLTVV.

Regarding this clone: Different DNA sequences within this sample yield the same CDR3. The gene calls are TRBV4-1 and TRBJ2-3, with 8 bases identical to TRBD1. The CDR3 is 15 residues long. V lost 3 bases and J lost 1; bases outside the gene matches: 3. Germline V gene sequence: CDR1 MGHRA, CDR2 YSYEKL. CDR3 nucleotide sequence: TGCGCCAGCAGCCACTCGGGACAGGGCACAGATACGCAGTATTTT. This translates into CASSHSGQGTDTQYF.

This clone has only one observation. The rearrangement uses TRBV11-3 and TRBJ2-5; 7 nucleotides agree with TRBD1. Germline V lookup: CDR1 SGHNT, CDR2 YENEEA. Losses at the gene ends were 4 bases for V and 4 bases for J; bases not matched to a gene: 6. The length of the CDR3 is 14 residues. CDR3: CASSSLSGGETQYF. As DNA, the CDR3 is TGTGCCAGCAGCTCCCTATCAGGGGGAGAGACCCAGTACTTC.

J is TRBJ2-7 and V is TRBV6-2 or TRBV6-3; 12 bases match TRBD1. The CDR3 is 19 amino acids. Per the germline V gene, CDR1 is MNHEY and CDR2 is SVGEGT. After removal of 1 base from V and 3 bases from J, the junction contained 13 bases not matched to a gene. The CDR3: CASSYWGTGGVSEIYEQYF. The CDR3 DNA reads TGTGCCAGCAGTTACTGGGGGACAGGGGGCGTTTCAGAGATCTACGAGCAGTACTTC.

Here the CDR3 DNA reads TGTGCCAGCAGTAGGCAGACTTATGGCTACACCTTC. Translation gives CASSRQTYGYTF. The chain employs TRBV28 and TRBJ1-2, with D hard to call. V lost 5 bases and J 5 bases, leaving 9 bases between the germline ends. The CDR3 is 12 amino acids. From germline, CDR1 is MDHEN and CDR2 SYDVKM.

This chain connects TRBV25-1 to TRBJ1-4, with 7 bases aligning to TRBD1. Germline CDR1 reads MGHDK; CDR2 reads SYGVNS. Trimming took 0 bases from V and 6 from J; bases not matched to a gene: 13. The CDR3 consists of 18 residues. The CDR3 DNA reads TGTGCCAGCAGTGAATATAATCTCTACCAGGGGGGCTATGAAAAACTGTTTTTT. It specifies CASSEYNLYQGGYEKLFF. Full variable domain (missing parts from reference TRBV25-1 and TRBJ1-4): EADIYQTPRYLVIGTGKKITLECSQTMGHDKMYWYQQDPGMELHLIHYSYGVNSTEKGDLSSESTVSRIRTEHFPLTLESARPSHTSQYLCASSEYNLYQGGYEKLFFGSGTQLSVL.

Comment on this clone: One end of the junction does not line up with germline, which may come from a read error. The V call is TRBV5-3, the J call TRBJ2-7, with TRBD1 identical over 8 bases. TRBV5-3 is annotated as an ORF whose role is uncertain. The CDR3 is made up of 9 amino acids. The DNA of the CDR3 is TGTGCCAGAAGCTTGCACAGGGGGTTC. Translating gives CARSLHRGF.

This clone was counted between two and nine times. The gene calls are TRBV19 and TRBJ2-2; 7 bases align to TRBD2. Unmatched junction bases numbered 3, after V lost 4 bases and J lost 1 base. The CDR3 contains 15 residues. Germline CDR1 and CDR2: LNHDA and SQIVND (reference sequence). The CDR3 loop is CASSNSGRNTGELFF. In nucleotides, the CDR3 is TGTGCCAGTAGTAATAGCGGGCGGAACACCGGGGAGCTGTTTTTT.

This chain uses TRBV4-3 with TRBJ1-6, with D hard to call. The CDR3 has 17 amino acids. CDR1 is LGHNA, CDR2 YSLEER, per germline. Trimming left V 0 bases short and J 0 bases short, with 9 bases between. The DNA for the CDR3 is TGCGCCAGCAGCCAAGATTGGGCGAGCTCCTATAATTCACCCCTCCACTTT. Protein: CASSQDWASSYNSPLHF.

This CDR3 reads CASSLGVGEGGYGSEQFF. CDR3 bases: TGTGCCAGCAGTTTAGGGGTCGGGGAGGGAGGATATGGAAGTGAGCAGTTCTTC. This chain joins TRBV6-2 or TRBV6-3 and TRBJ2-1, with 7 bases fitting TRBD2. Germline V gene lookup returns CDR1 MNHEY and CDR2 SVGEGT. The V and J ends lost 4 bases and 9 bases, in that order; junction bases with no gene match: 21. The CDR3 loop spans 18 amino acids.

CDR3: CASSLMGQGNEQYF. CDR3 DNA: TGTGCCAGCAGTCTAATGGGACAGGGGAACGAGCAGTACTTC. The chain recombines TRBV5-4 with TRBJ2-7, with 10 bases lining up with TRBD1. The germline CDR1 and CDR2 sequences are SGHNT and YYREEE (reference sequence). The CDR3 covers 14 residues. After removal of 5 bases from V and 5 bases from J, the junction contained 7 bases not matched to a gene.

Here the CDR3 reads CATSRGGDGHEQYF. The CDR3, as DNA: TGTGCCACCAGCAGGGGAGGGGATGGCCACGAGCAGTACTTC. The V gene is TRBV15, the J gene TRBJ2-7; 7 positions match TRBD2. The junction had 7 bases not matched to a gene; V was cut back by 3 bases and J by 5 bases. This CDR3 is built from 14 residues. Germline values: CDR1 LNHNV, CDR2 YYDKDF (reference sequence).

The V gene is TRBV10-1, the J gene TRBJ2-7, with D possibly being TRBD2 (5 bases). The germline CDR1 and CDR2 sequences are WNHNN and SYGVQD (reference sequence). The V end lost 0 bases, the J end lost 2 bases, and 8 bases lay between the germline ends. This CDR3 is 14 amino acids long. Here the CDR3 reads CASSESRETYEQYF. DNA for the CDR3: TGCGCCAGCAGTGAGTCTAGGGAGACCTACGAGCAGTACTTC.

The V call is TRBV5-8, the J call TRBJ1-5; 11 bases line up with TRBD1. Germline V gives CDR1 SGHTS, CDR2 YDEGEE. After removal of 6 bases from V and 5 bases from J, the junction contained 4 bases not matched to a gene. The CDR3 covers 14 residues. The CDR3 nucleotides are TGTGCCAGCAATTTGGACAGGGGGCATCAGCCCCAGCATTTT. Residues: CASNLDRGHQPQHF.

CDR3 amino acids: CASSVQNNSPLHF. CDR3 in DNA: TGTGCCAGCAGCGTGCAGAATAATTCACCCCTCCACTTT. The chain is built from TRBV7-9 and TRBJ1-6; D ambiguous. This CDR3 has 13 amino acids. Germline CDR1 reads SEHNR; CDR2 reads FQNEAQ (reference sequence). Trimming removed 5 bases from V and 5 bases from J, with 7 bases in between.

The rearrangement links TRBV7-2 to TRBJ2-5; a possible D gene is TRBD2 (7 bases). The V end was cut by 1 base, the J end by 4 bases, with 13 bases between. The CDR3 is made up of 15 amino acids. Germline V gene lookup returns CDR1 SGHTA and CDR2 FQGNSA. This CDR3 is CASSLVGGAAETQYF. CDR3 DNA sequence: TGTGCCAGCAGCTTAGTAGGGGGGGCCGCAGAGACCCAGTACTTC.

The DNA of the CDR3 is TGCGCCAGCAGTCAATCGATGGGATGCAGGGAGGGAGATTCACCCCTCCACTTT. Translation gives CASSQSMGCREGDSPLHF. The V gene is TRBV23-1, the J gene TRBJ1-6, with D possibly being TRBD1 (5 bases). TRBV23-1 carries the ORF label, with uncertain function. Trimming cost V 0 bases and J 8 bases, with 20 bases left between them. The CDR3 loop spans 18 amino acids.

This chain connects TRBV14 to TRBJ2-1; 7 bases are shared with TRBD2. The CDR3 loop spans 16 amino acids. V dropped 1 base and J dropped 6; count of bases not matched to a gene: 9. Per germline, CDR1 SGHDN and CDR2 FVKESK. For the CDR3, the DNA is TGTGCCAGCAGCCAAGGAAAATGGGAGGGCCGCAATGAGCAGTTCTTC. It translates to CASSQGKWEGRNEQFF.

V is TRBV2 and J is TRBJ2-3, with 7 positions matching TRBD2. This CDR3 is 17 amino acids long. V dropped 5 bases and J dropped 2; count of bases not matched to a gene: 13. CDR1 and CDR2 from the germline V gene are SNHLY and FYNNEI. In nucleotides, the CDR3 is TGTGCCAGCAGTCCCCGCTTGACTAGCAGTTTCACAGATACGCAGTATTTT. Protein sequence: CASSPRLTSSFTDTQYF.